Detailed here is one TCR beta chain. Its matching antigen is unknown. The source of the sample is a study of cytomegalovirus exposure and HLA in healthy donors. Broader study findings: Later analysis demonstrated an association between a missense DCLRE1C variant and TCR beta V- and J-gene trimming.

The PCR used 60 Vbeta and 13 Jbeta primers. Sequenced by immunoSEQ multiplex PCR; TCRdb stores in-frame clones only, minus some. The data show 150,000 to 200,000 clones, around four fifths seen once. Sequenced material: PBMCs. The receptor was derived from a female donor in good health and CMV-seronegative.

The CDR3 reads CASSQDLRNEKLFF. CDR3 nucleotides: TGCGCCAGCAGCCAAGATCTCAGGAATGAAAAACTGTTTTTT. J is TRBJ1-4 and V is TRBV4-3, with D unresolved. Germline V CDR1 and CDR2: LGHNA, YSLEER. V lost 0 bases, J lost 5 bases, and 7 bases lay in between. The CDR3 is 14 residues long.